The 27 T cell receptor beta chains below were found in one sample sequenced in a study of CD8+CD57+ T cells in acquired aplastic anemia. The use of genomic DNA as template underpinned the TCR beta VDJ and CDR3 profiling. TCRdb re-called the reads through MiXCR, storing one row per CDR3 protein. The sample has 150,000 to 200,000 distinct CDR3 sequences, 40% to 50% seen once; the top ten hold under 3%. The specimen was sorted CD4+, CD8+, or CD8+CD57+ T cells (not recorded which) from PBMCs. The receptors were gathered from a human donor in good health.

Concerning this clonotype: This sequence may be a read error, since a much larger clone differs from it by one base. V and J are TRBV12-3 or TRBV12-4 and TRBJ1-1; unclear D gene. V lost 11 bases to trimming and J lost 0 bases, with 19 bases between them. The CDR3 spans 15 residues. The CDR3 region has the DNA TGTGCCGGCACCTACGCCTCGGGGATGAACACTGAAGCTTTCTTT. It yields the protein CAGTYASGMNTEAFF.

This CDR3 is CATSDFSVGGTGELFF. In DNA, the CDR3 is TGTGCCACCAGTGATTTTAGCGTGGGCGGCACCGGGGAGCTGTTTTTT. The genes are TRBV24-1 and TRBJ2-2; tentative D call: TRBD2 (5 bases). V lost 1 base and J 4 bases, leaving 12 bases between the germline ends. The V gene's germline CDR1 is KGHDR and CDR2 SFDVKD. The CDR3 contains 16 residues.

The rearrangement links TRBV6-5 to TRBJ2-7; 15 bases are shared with TRBD2. Germline-derived CDR1 and CDR2 are MNHEY and SVGAGI. The CDR3 consists of 13 residues. Trimming took 2 bases from V and 12 from J; bases not matched to a gene: 2. CDR3 amino acids: CASSYGTSGGLYF. In nucleotides, the CDR3 is TGTGCCAGCAGTTACGGGACTAGCGGGGGGTTGTACTTC.

In the case of this clonotype: A read error is likely, as this CDR3 ends without the conserved phenylalanine or tryptophan. The CDR3 loop reads CASSLAGKRDGYTS. Here the CDR3 DNA reads TGTGCCAGCAGCTTAGCAGGGAAGAGGGATGGCTACACCTCC. The genes are TRBV7-8 and TRBJ1-2; D is undetermined. V shed 0 bases and J shed 6 bases, with 11 bases lying between them. Germline CDR1 and CDR2: SGHVS and FQNEAQ. CDR3 length: 14 amino acids.

This chain links TRBV19 with TRBJ1-4; the D gene is possibly TRBD1 (5 bases). This CDR3 has 17 amino acids. Trimming removed 6 bases at V and 7 bases at J, with 24 bases between. The germline gives CDR1 LNHDA, CDR2 SQIVND (reference sequence). In DNA, the CDR3 is TGTGCCAGTAGACCCAACCCGGGACTAGCGGGAGGTGAAAAACTGTTTTTT. This sequence encodes CASRPNPGLAGGEKLFF.

This clonotype has at least ten counts. V gene TRBV11-1 combines with J gene TRBJ1-4; TRBD1 agrees at 10 bases. The length of the CDR3 is 14 residues. Germline-derived CDR1 and CDR2 are SGHAT and FQDESV (reference sequence). Unmatched junction bases numbered 4, after V lost 7 bases and J lost 5 bases. The chain's CDR3 is CASKPGQGNEKLFF. The CDR3 DNA reads TGTGCCAGCAAGCCGGGACAGGGGAATGAAAAACTGTTTTTT.

The chain uses TRBV29-1 and TRBJ2-3, with 11 bases identical to TRBD2. The CDR3 covers 15 residues. V lost 6 bases to trimming and J lost 4 bases; unmatched junction nucleotides: 9. Per germline, CDR1 SQVTM and CDR2 ANQGSEA. The CDR3 DNA reads as TGCAGCGTACCTCGCGGGACTAGCGGTGCAGATACGCAGTATTTT. Its translation: CSVPRGTSGADTQYF.

This clonotype was seen ten or more times. The chain couples TRBV19 to TRBJ1-4, with D possibly being TRBD1 (5 bases). Trimming took off 5 bases at V and 5 bases at J, with 9 bases between the two ends. The CDR3 totals 13 residues. Germline values: CDR1 LNHDA, CDR2 SQIVND (reference sequence). CDR3 bases: TGTGCCAGTAGTCGACAGAGCAATGAAAAACTGTTTTTT. It specifies CASSRQSNEKLFF.

Turning to this clonotype: The conserved closing phenylalanine or tryptophan is absent in this CDR3, likely reflecting a read error. This chain uses TRBV2 with TRBJ1-1; 9 bases fit TRBD1. Unmatched junction bases numbered 10, after V lost 5 bases and J lost 0 bases. The CDR3 spans 17 residues. CDR1 is SNHLY and CDR2 is FYNNEI in the germline V gene. The CDR3 region has the DNA TGTGCCAGCAGTACCGAAAGTAGGGACAGGGTGAACACTGAAGCTTTCCTT. Encoded protein: CASSTESRDRVNTEAFL.

The rearrangement joins TRBV12-3 or TRBV12-4 to TRBJ2-7, with D possibly matching TRBD2 (5 bases). This CDR3 comprises 14 residues. V was clipped by 5 bases and J by 2 bases, with 13 bases between them. This CDR3 is CASSPRKGAYEQYF. As DNA, the CDR3 is TGTGCCAGCAGTCCCAGGAAGGGAGCCTACGAGCAGTACTTC.

This clonotype showed up just a few times. The gene calls are TRBV15 and TRBJ1-1, with TRBD1 as a possible D gene (5 bases). Between the trimmed V and J ends, which lost 2 bases and 5 bases, there was a span of 9 bases. Germline CDR1 and CDR2: LNHNV and YYDKDF (reference sequence). This CDR3 contains 13 residues. Here the CDR3 reads CATSRIGVTEAFF. CDR3 bases: TGTGCCACCAGCAGAATAGGGGTTACTGAAGCTTTCTTT.

As concerns this clonotype: Likely a read error: the CDR3 ends without its conserved phenylalanine or tryptophan. V and J are TRBV19 and TRBJ1-2; a possible D gene is TRBD1 (6 bases). Germline loops: CDR1 LNHDA, CDR2 SQIVND (reference sequence). This CDR3 has 13 amino acids. The germline V and J ends were trimmed by 5 bases and 6 bases, with 13 bases remaining between them. For the CDR3, the DNA is TGTGCCAGTAGTCCCGACAGGTTGGATGGCTACACCCTC. Protein: CASSPDRLDGYTL.

Remarks on this clonotype: A much larger clone is a single base away; this may be a read error. This chain uses TRBV11-2 with TRBJ2-2, with 9 bases fitting TRBD1. Trimming cost V 0 bases and J 3 bases; bases outside gene matches: 17. From germline, CDR1 is SGHAT and CDR2 FQNNGV. The CDR3 runs to 21 residues. The CDR3 DNA sequence: TGTGCCAGCAGCTTAGATCTCTGGAAGGGACAGGGCAACAGGGACACCGGGGAGCTGTTTTTT. This gives the protein CASSLDLWKGQGNRDTGELFF. The whole variable domain, filled in from reference TRBV11-2 and TRBJ2-2, reads EAGVAQSPRYKIIEKRQSVAFWCNPISGHATLYWYQQILGQGPKLLIQFQNNGVVDDSQLPKDRFSAERLKGVDSTLKIQPAKLEDSAVYLCASSLDLWKGQGNRDTGELFFGEGSRLTVL.

The chain has TRBV5-8 and TRBJ1-6; 7 positions match TRBD1. This CDR3 region has 14 residues. Germline lookup yields CDR1 SGHTS and CDR2 YDEGEE. Trimming cost V 4 bases and J 10 bases; bases outside gene matches: 8. The CDR3 DNA reads TGTGCCAGCAGCCCGACAGGGTCTCGATCACCCCTCCACTTT. This codes for CASSPTGSRSPLHF.

V usage is TRBV20-1 and J usage is TRBJ2-7; D not certain. In germline, CDR1 is DFQATT, CDR2 SNEGSKA (reference sequence). The germline V and J ends were trimmed by 5 bases and 0 bases, with 14 bases remaining between them. The CDR3 is 14 amino acids. The DNA for the CDR3 is TGCAGTGCTGAAGTTGGCACCCGCTCCTACGAGCAGTACTTC. As protein: CSAEVGTRSYEQYF.

In this sample, this clonotype turned up many times. The chain couples TRBV7-2 to TRBJ2-7; D is possibly TRBD2 (6 bases). Trimming cost V 5 bases and J 5 bases, with 19 bases left between them. Germline CDR1 and CDR2: SGHTA and FQGNSA. The CDR3 sequence is 15 residues long. The CDR3 coding sequence is TGTGCCAGCAGCCTCCAAGGGACCGCGGGGCACGAGCAGTACTTC. Its protein product is CASSLQGTAGHEQYF.

The chain couples TRBV11-3 to TRBJ2-1; D not resolved. Germline CDR1 reads SGHNT; CDR2 reads YENEEA. Trimming took 4 bases from V and 5 from J, leaving 9 bases between them. The CDR3 length is 13 residues. The CDR3 nucleotides are TGTGCCAGCAGCTGTAGCCGGGACAATGAGCAGTTCTTC. It translates to CASSCSRDNEQFF.

This clonotype was counted ten times or more. V gene TRBV5-1 combines with J gene TRBJ2-6; D remains unclear. V was clipped by 2 bases and J by 5 bases, with 17 bases between them. Germline-derived CDR1 and CDR2 are SGHRS and YFSETQ. CDR3 length equals 17 residues. The CDR3 nucleotides read TGCGCCAGCAGCTTTACTCTTTCTGCGGACCGGGCCAACGTCCTGACTTTC. Amino acids: CASSFTLSADRANVLTF.

This chain connects TRBV2 to TRBJ2-7; D gene ambiguous. Germline CDR1 SNHLY, CDR2 FYNNEI. Deletions cut 2 bases from V and 6 bases from J, with 14 bases between. The CDR3 spans 14 residues. The DNA of the CDR3 is TGTGCCAGCAGTGAATCGGTTCCCCTCTCCGAGCAGTACTTC. Translation: CASSESVPLSEQYF.

This clonotype was recorded a few times. This chain links TRBV25-1 with TRBJ1-2, with 8 bases fitting TRBD1. The CDR3 consists of 18 residues. V was pared by 2 bases and J by 3 bases, with 14 bases of the junction left unmatched. Germline CDR1 and CDR2: MGHDK and SYGVNS. The chain's CDR3 is CASSEGGAGGSIDYGYTF. CDR3 DNA: TGTGCCAGCAGTGAAGGGGGGGCAGGGGGCTCCATTGACTATGGCTACACCTTC.

At least ten counts were recorded for this clonotype. The J gene is TRBJ1-2, the V gene TRBV24-1; D perhaps matches TRBD1 (5 bases). The germline V gene has CDR1 KGHDR and CDR2 SFDVKD. The ends were cut back, 2 bases at V and 4 bases at J, with 10 bases in the middle. The CDR3 has 14 residues. CDR3 bases: TGTGCCACCAGTGATTCTGGACACGGCTATGGCTACACCTTC. Amino acids: CATSDSGHGYGYTF.

The rearrangement joins TRBV5-5 to TRBJ1-2, with TRBD1 identical over 7 bases. V lost 3 bases, J lost 2 bases, and 7 bases stayed unmatched. The CDR3 is 15 amino acids. Germline V gene data show CDR1 as SGHKS and CDR2 as YYEKEE (reference sequence). The CDR3 nucleotides are TGTGCCAGCAGCTATTGGGAACAGGGGAACTATGGCTACACCTTC. Its protein product is CASSYWEQGNYGYTF.

In its sample, this clonotype was seen many times. V is TRBV10-3 and J is TRBJ1-2, with TRBD1 as a possible D gene (6 bases). This CDR3 comprises 14 residues. The V end was cut by 2 bases, the J end by 12 bases, with 19 bases between. Germline V gene data show CDR1 as ENHRY and CDR2 as SYGVKD. In DNA, the CDR3 is TGTGCCATCAGTGAGGAAACAGGGCCTCGGGGCCACACCTTC. Amino acids: CAISEETGPRGHTF.

The chain uses TRBV7-2 and TRBJ2-3; D is undetermined. Germline CDR1 is SGHTA and CDR2 is FQGNSA. CDR3 length: 14 amino acids. V was trimmed by 5 bases and J by 6 bases, leaving 15 bases between them. This chain's CDR3 is CASSLRHGADTQYF. The CDR3 region has the DNA TGTGCCAGCAGCCTCCGGCACGGCGCCGATACGCAGTATTTT.

This clonotype showed up many times. The genes are TRBV6-1 and TRBJ2-7, with 9 bases lining up with TRBD2. Germline V lookup: CDR1 MNHNS, CDR2 SASEGT. V was clipped by 6 bases and J by 6 bases; unmatched bases: 12. The CDR3 has 15 residues. CDR3 DNA: TGTGCCAGCAGGAAGCGGTTAGCGGGAGCTGCCGAGCAGTACTTC. This sequence encodes CASRKRLAGAAEQYF.

This clonotype was counted at least ten times. The V and J genes are TRBV5-1 and TRBJ2-2; 9 bases map to TRBD1. V gave up 0 bases and J gave up 4 bases; unmatched junction bases: 4. The length of the CDR3 is 16 residues. Germline V gene sequence: CDR1 SGHRS, CDR2 YFSETQ. The CDR3: CASSLGGTGSTGELFF. The CDR3 nucleotides are TGCGCCAGCAGCTTGGGGGGGACAGGGAGCACCGGGGAGCTGTTTTTT.

This clonotype appeared many times. CDR3 sequence reads: CASVGLAGYSYEQYF. In nucleotides, the CDR3 is TGTGCCAGCGTCGGGCTAGCGGGATACTCCTACGAGCAGTACTTC. The chain recombines TRBV6-1 with TRBJ2-7, with TRBD2 matching over 9 bases. CDR1 MNHNS and CDR2 SASEGT come from the germline V gene. The junction had 8 bases not matched to a gene; V was cut back by 8 bases and J by 0 bases. The CDR3 contains 15 residues.